The 3 T cell receptor beta chains listed next were all sequenced from one sample in a study of shared clonotypes between healthy human individuals. This table comes from immunoSEQ multiplex PCR, and its TCRdb copy is limited to in-frame clones, with some not included. In the table there are a few million clones, roughly 93% of which are singletons. Sequenced material: naive CD4+ T cells from PBMCs. Subset: CD45RA+ positively selected. These receptors all stem from a man younger than 35 in good health. Some clones in this sample may be carry-over from other donors' samples.

The chain combines TRBV5-8 with TRBJ2-2, with D possibly TRBD2 on 6 matching bases. The V and J ends lost 1 base and 1 base respectively, with 17 bases between them. There are 18 residues in the CDR3. Germline V CDR1 and CDR2: SGHTS, YDEGEE. The CDR3 DNA follows: TGTGCCAGCAGCTTGCCACTCGGAGGCGGGATGAACACCGGGGAGCTGTTTTTT. This gives the protein CASSLPLGGGMNTGELFF.

The chain recombines TRBV21-1 with TRBJ1-2. TRBV21-1 is listed as a pseudogene. This CDR3 comprises 15 residues. CDR3 residues: CASSKTELANYGYTF. CDR3 coding DNA: TGTGCCAGCAGCAAAACGGAGTTAGCTAACTATGGCTACACCTTC.

The V call is TRBV7-6, the J call TRBJ2-1; the match to TRBD2 covers 8 bases. This CDR3 contains 16 residues. Germline-derived CDR1 and CDR2 are SGHVS and FNYEAQ. The V segment lost 0 bases and the J segment 6 bases; nucleotides outside the gene matches: 7. The CDR3 protein is CASSLAGTRSSNEQFF. The DNA of the CDR3 is TGTGCCAGCAGCTTAGCCGGGACTAGAAGTTCCAATGAGCAGTTCTTC.